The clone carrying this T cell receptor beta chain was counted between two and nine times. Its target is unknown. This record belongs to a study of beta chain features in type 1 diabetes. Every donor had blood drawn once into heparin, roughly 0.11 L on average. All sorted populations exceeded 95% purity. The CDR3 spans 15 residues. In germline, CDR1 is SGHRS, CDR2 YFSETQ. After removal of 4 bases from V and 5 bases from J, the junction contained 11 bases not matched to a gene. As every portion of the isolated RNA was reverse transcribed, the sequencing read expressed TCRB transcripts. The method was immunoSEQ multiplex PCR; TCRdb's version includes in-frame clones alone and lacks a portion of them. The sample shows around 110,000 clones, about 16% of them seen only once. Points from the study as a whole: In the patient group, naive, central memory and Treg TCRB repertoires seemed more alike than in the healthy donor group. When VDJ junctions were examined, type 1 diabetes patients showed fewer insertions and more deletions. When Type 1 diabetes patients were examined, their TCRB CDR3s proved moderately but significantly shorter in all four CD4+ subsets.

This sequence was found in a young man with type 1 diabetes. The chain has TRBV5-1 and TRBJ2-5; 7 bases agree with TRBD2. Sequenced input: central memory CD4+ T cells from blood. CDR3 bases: TGCGCCAGCAGCCCTACTAGCGCCACGGGGGAGACCCAGTACTTC. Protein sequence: CASSPTSATGETQYF.